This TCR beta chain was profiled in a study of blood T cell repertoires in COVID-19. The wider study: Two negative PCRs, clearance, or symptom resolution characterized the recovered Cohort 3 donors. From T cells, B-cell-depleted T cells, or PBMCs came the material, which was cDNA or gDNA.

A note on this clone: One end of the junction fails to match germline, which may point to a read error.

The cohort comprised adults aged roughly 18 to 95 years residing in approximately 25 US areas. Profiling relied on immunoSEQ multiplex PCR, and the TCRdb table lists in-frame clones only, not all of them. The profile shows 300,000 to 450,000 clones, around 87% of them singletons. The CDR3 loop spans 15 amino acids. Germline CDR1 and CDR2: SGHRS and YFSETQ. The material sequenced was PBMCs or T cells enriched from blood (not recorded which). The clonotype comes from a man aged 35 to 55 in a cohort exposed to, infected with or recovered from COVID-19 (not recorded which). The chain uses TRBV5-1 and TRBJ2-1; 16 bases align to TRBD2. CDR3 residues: CASSSRGLAGGSEVF. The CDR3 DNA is TGCGCCAGCAGCTCCCGGGGACTAGCGGGAGGGTCGGAGGTCTTC.